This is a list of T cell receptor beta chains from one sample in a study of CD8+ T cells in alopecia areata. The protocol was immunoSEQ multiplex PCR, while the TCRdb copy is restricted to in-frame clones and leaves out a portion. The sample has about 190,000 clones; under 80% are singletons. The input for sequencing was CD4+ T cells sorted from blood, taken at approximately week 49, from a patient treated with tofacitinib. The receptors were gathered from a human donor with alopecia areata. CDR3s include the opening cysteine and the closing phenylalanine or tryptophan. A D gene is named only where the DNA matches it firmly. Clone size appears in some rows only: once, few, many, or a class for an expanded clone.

cdr3_aa: CSVESGDRPTYEQYF
cdr3_nt: TGCAGCGTTGAGTCGGGGGACAGGCCTACCTACGAGCAGTACTTC
clone_size: few
v_call: TRBV29-1
j_call: TRBJ2-7
cdr3_length: 15
d_call: TRBD1

cdr3_aa: CAVGAGGPTDTQYF
cdr3_nt: TGTGCCGTCGGAGCGGGGGGACCCACAGATACGCAGTATTTT
clone_size: -
v_call: TRBV10-3
j_call: TRBJ2-3
cdr3_length: 14
d_call: TRBD2

cdr3_aa: CASSLNTGSGANVLTF
cdr3_nt: TGTGCCAGCAGTCTCAACACAGGGTCCGGGGCCAACGTCCTGACTTTC
clone_size: -
v_call: TRBV27
j_call: TRBJ2-6
cdr3_length: 16
d_call: -

cdr3_aa: CASSQSDRVTGELFF
cdr3_nt: TGCGCCAGCAGCCAATCCGACAGGGTCACCGGGGAGCTGTTTTTT
clone_size: -
v_call: TRBV4-3
j_call: TRBJ2-2
cdr3_length: 15
d_call: TRBD1

cdr3_aa: CASSAAGGGEF
cdr3_nt: TGTGCCAGCAGTGCAGCAGGGGGCGGGGAGTTT
clone_size: -
v_call: TRBV2
j_call: TRBJ1-1
cdr3_length: 11
d_call: TRBD1

cdr3_aa: CAWSTSGPDIQYF
cdr3_nt: -
clone_size: -
v_call: TRBV30
j_call: TRBJ2-4
cdr3_length: 13
d_call: -

cdr3_aa: CASSSPGQIYEQYF
cdr3_nt: TGTGCCAGCAGCTCCCCCGGGCAGATCTACGAGCAGTACTTC
clone_size: -
v_call: TRBV4-2
j_call: TRBJ2-7
cdr3_length: 14
d_call: -

cdr3_aa: CASSLMSGAADTQYF
cdr3_nt: TGCGCCAGCAGCTTGATGAGCGGGGCCGCAGATACGCAGTATTTT
clone_size: -
v_call: TRBV5-1
j_call: TRBJ2-3
cdr3_length: 15
d_call: TRBD2

cdr3_aa: CASSLTGTDTQYF
cdr3_nt: TGCGCCAGCAGCTTGACTGGGACAGATACGCAGTATTTT
clone_size: -
v_call: TRBV5-1
j_call: TRBJ2-3
cdr3_length: 13
d_call: -

cdr3_aa: CATAQGRETQYF
cdr3_nt: TGTGCCACCGCACAGGGGAGGGAGACCCAGTACTTC
clone_size: -
v_call: TRBV15
j_call: TRBJ2-5
cdr3_length: 12
d_call: -

cdr3_aa: CASSPPTETQYF
cdr3_nt: TGTGCCAGCTCACCACCTACAGAGACCCAGTACTTC
clone_size: -
v_call: TRBV18
j_call: TRBJ2-5
cdr3_length: 12
d_call: -

cdr3_aa: CASSPGSRGEETQYF
cdr3_nt: TGTGCCAGCAGTCCAGGGTCAAGGGGGGAAGAGACCCAGTACTTC
clone_size: once
v_call: TRBV6-5
j_call: TRBJ2-5
cdr3_length: 15
d_call: -

cdr3_aa: CAGGGDTGELFF
cdr3_nt: TGTGCCGGCGGGGGCGACACCGGGGAGCTGTTTTTT
clone_size: -
v_call: TRBV7-8
j_call: TRBJ2-2
cdr3_length: 12
d_call: -

cdr3_aa: CAWSPQTYNEQFF
cdr3_nt: TGTGCCTGGAGTCCACAGACTTACAATGAGCAGTTCTTC
clone_size: -
v_call: TRBV30
j_call: TRBJ2-1
cdr3_length: 13
d_call: -

cdr3_aa: CASSPTDGDGYTF
cdr3_nt: TGTGCCAGCAGCCCAACGGACGGGGATGGCTACACCTTC
clone_size: few
v_call: TRBV11-2
j_call: TRBJ1-2
cdr3_length: 13
d_call: -

cdr3_aa: CASSPGSHQPQHF
cdr3_nt: TGTGCCAGTAGTCCTGGCAGCCATCAGCCCCAGCATTTT
clone_size: -
v_call: TRBV19
j_call: TRBJ1-5
cdr3_length: 13
d_call: -

cdr3_aa: CASSWDTNQPQHF
cdr3_nt: TGCGCCAGCAGCTGGGACACAAATCAGCCCCAGCATTTT
clone_size: -
v_call: TRBV5-1
j_call: TRBJ1-5
cdr3_length: 13
d_call: -

cdr3_aa: CSVVGRGRTDTQYF
cdr3_nt: TGCAGCGTTGTTGGCAGGGGCAGGACAGATACGCAGTATTTT
clone_size: -
v_call: TRBV29-1
j_call: TRBJ2-3
cdr3_length: 14
d_call: -

cdr3_aa: CASSGGTRSTDTQYF
cdr3_nt: TGTGCCAGCAGTGGCGGGACCCGTAGCACAGATACGCAGTATTTT
clone_size: few
v_call: TRBV2
j_call: TRBJ2-3
cdr3_length: 15
d_call: -

cdr3_aa: CASSQDIKTDGNSPLHF
cdr3_nt: TGCGCCAGCAGCCAAGATATCAAGACGGACGGTAATTCACCCCTCCACTTT
clone_size: -
v_call: TRBV4-3
j_call: TRBJ1-6
cdr3_length: 17
d_call: -

cdr3_aa: CAWSPTHRDSNYGYTF
cdr3_nt: TGTGCCTGGTCCCCAACACACCGGGACAGCAACTATGGCTACACCTTC
clone_size: -
v_call: TRBV30
j_call: TRBJ1-2
cdr3_length: 16
d_call: TRBD1

cdr3_aa: CSVDAGRVLGYTF
cdr3_nt: TGCAGCGTTGATGCAGGGAGAGTCTTAGGCTACACCTTC
clone_size: -
v_call: TRBV29-1
j_call: TRBJ1-2
cdr3_length: 13
d_call: -

cdr3_aa: CASGQGGNNSPLHF
cdr3_nt: TGTGCCTCAGGACAGGGAGGAAATAATTCACCCCTCCACTTT
clone_size: -
v_call: TRBV30
j_call: TRBJ1-6
cdr3_length: 14
d_call: TRBD1

cdr3_aa: CAWSWGTQAFF
cdr3_nt: TGTGCCTGGAGTTGGGGGACTCAAGCTTTCTTT
clone_size: -
v_call: TRBV30
j_call: TRBJ1-1
cdr3_length: 11
d_call: -

cdr3_aa: CASSQIGTGGTEAFF
cdr3_nt: TGTGCCAGCAGCCAGATAGGGACAGGCGGGACTGAAGCTTTCTTT
clone_size: -
v_call: TRBV5-6
j_call: TRBJ1-1
cdr3_length: 15
d_call: TRBD1

cdr3_aa: CASSVEYGLIYEQYF
cdr3_nt: TGTGCCAGCAGCGTAGAGTACGGGCTGATCTACGAGCAGTACTTC
clone_size: -
v_call: TRBV9
j_call: TRBJ2-7
cdr3_length: 15
d_call: -

cdr3_aa: CAWSVGGADQPQHF
cdr3_nt: TGTGCCTGGAGTGTAGGTGGCGCGGATCAGCCCCAGCATTTT
clone_size: -
v_call: TRBV30
j_call: TRBJ1-5
cdr3_length: 14
d_call: -

cdr3_aa: CASSSLPRTGTYGYTF
cdr3_nt: TGTGCCAGCAGTTCCTTACCCCGGACAGGGACGTATGGCTACACCTTC
clone_size: -
v_call: TRBV6-6
j_call: TRBJ1-2
cdr3_length: 16
d_call: TRBD1